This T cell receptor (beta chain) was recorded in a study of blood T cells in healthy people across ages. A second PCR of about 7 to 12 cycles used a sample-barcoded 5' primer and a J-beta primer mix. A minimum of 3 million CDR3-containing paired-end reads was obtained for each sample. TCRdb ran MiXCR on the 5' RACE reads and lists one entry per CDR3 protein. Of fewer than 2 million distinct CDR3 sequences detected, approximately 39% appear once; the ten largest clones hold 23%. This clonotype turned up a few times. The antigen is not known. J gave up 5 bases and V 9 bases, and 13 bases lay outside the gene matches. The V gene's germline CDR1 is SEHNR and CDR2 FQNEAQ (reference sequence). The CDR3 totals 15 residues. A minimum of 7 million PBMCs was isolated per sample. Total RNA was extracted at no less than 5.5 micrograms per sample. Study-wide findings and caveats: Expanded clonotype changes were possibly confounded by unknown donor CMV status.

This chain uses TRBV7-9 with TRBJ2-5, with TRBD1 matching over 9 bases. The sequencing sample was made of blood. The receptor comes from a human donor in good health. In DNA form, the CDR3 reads TGTGCCAGAAGAACAGGGACAGGGCCTTCGGAGACCCAGTACTTC. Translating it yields CARRTGTGPSETQYF.